This note documents a single T cell receptor beta chain sequence. Its cognate antigen is unknown. This record comes from a study of beta chain features in type 1 diabetes. Overall study: There were approximately 100 million sorted cells examined across all samples.

Expressed TCRB transcripts got sequenced, as all isolated RNA was reverse transcribed. Method: immunoSEQ multiplex PCR; TCRdb's copy keeps in-frame clones and lacks some. The data contain 900,000 or so clones, roughly 15% of them singletons. Staining for CD45RO/CCR7/CD25/CD127/CD95/CD27 allowed sorting of CD4+ naive, central memory, regulatory and stem cell-like memory cells. Study-wide findings and caveats: Patients with type 1 diabetes carried fewer insertions and had more deletions at their VDJ junctions.

V lost 7 bases and J lost 4, with 7 bases in between. Germline V gene lookup returns CDR1 MDHEN and CDR2 SYDVKM. The CDR3 has 11 amino acids. Sample: naive CD4+ T cells from blood. V gene TRBV28 combines with J gene TRBJ1-2; D is uncertain. The clonotype originates from a woman aged 18-29 years in good health. The chain's CDR3 is CASIDGYGYTF. Written as DNA, the CDR3 is TGTGCCAGCATAGACGGCTATGGCTACACCTTC.